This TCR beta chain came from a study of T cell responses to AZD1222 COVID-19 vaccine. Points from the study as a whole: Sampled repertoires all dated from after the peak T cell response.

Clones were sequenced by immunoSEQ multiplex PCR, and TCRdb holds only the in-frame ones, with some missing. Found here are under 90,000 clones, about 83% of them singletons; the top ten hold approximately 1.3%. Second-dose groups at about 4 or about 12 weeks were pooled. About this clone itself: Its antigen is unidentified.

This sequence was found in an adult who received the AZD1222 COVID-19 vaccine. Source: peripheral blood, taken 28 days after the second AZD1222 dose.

Here the CDR3 reads CASSPPGQGLGTQYF. DNA of the CDR3: TGTGCCAGCAGCCCCCCGGGACAGGGACTAGGTACGCAGTATTTT. The chain has TRBV11-2 and TRBJ2-3; maybe TRBD1 (9 bases). Per the germline V gene, CDR1 is SGHAT and CDR2 is FQNNGV. The CDR3 totals 15 residues. V dropped 5 bases and J dropped 8 bases, with 20 bases sitting between them.